Detailed here is one T cell receptor (beta chain). These data are taken from a study of blood T cell repertoires in COVID-19. With 7 bases removed from V and 3 bases from J, the gap between germline ends came to 13 bases. This CDR3 is built from 14 residues. The germline gives CDR1 LNHDA, CDR2 SQIVND (reference sequence). TCRdb's copy holds only in-frame clones and misses some; the assay was immunoSEQ multiplex PCR. The profile covers roughly 430,000 clones, with about 88% appearing a single time and about 1.4% taken by the ten largest. Sequencing was done on a sample of PBMCs or T cells enriched from blood (not recorded which). The rearrangement uses TRBV19 and TRBJ1-5; D unresolved. The receptor was isolated from a woman aged 18-29 years who had been exposed to COVID-19. CDR3 sequence (DNA): TGTGCCAGTACCTTTTCGGGGTACAATCAGCCCCAGCATTTT. Its translation is CASTFSGYNQPQHF.